The present entry profiles one TCR beta chain with its context. Primers: 60 Vbeta forward and 13 Jbeta reverse. The assay was immunoSEQ multiplex PCR, and TCRdb's table has in-frame clones only and misses some. This sample carries tens of thousands of clones, approximately 70% of them seen once, and the ten largest clones take 7% to 10%. Germline lookup yields CDR1 WSHSY and CDR2 SAAADI. V lost 2 bases and J 5 bases, leaving 9 bases between the germline ends. The CDR3 consists of 13 residues. The entry originates in a study of cytomegalovirus exposure and HLA in healthy donors. The material sequenced was PBMCs. The receptor's source is a woman between 50 and 59 years old in good health and CMV-seronegative. The V gene is TRBV10-2, the J gene TRBJ2-5; D is possibly TRBD1 (5 bases). The CDR3 protein is CASSEVAGETQYF. In DNA form, the CDR3 reads TGCGCCAGCAGTGAGGTAGCAGGGGAGACCCAGTACTTC.